This section outlines one T cell receptor beta chain sequence together with its context. Assay: immunoSEQ multiplex PCR; the TCRdb copy retains only in-frame clones and omits some. The sample carries some 39,000 clones, around nine tenths recorded once. The sample is drawn from a study of T cell changes during pregnancy in multiple sclerosis. The sample was CD8+ T cells from peripheral blood mononuclear cells, taken in the first trimester of pregnancy. The origin of this receptor is a female donor with multiple sclerosis, enrolled in a pregnancy study.

DNA for the CDR3: TGTGCCAGTAGTCTCCCGGGCTCCTACAATGAGCAGTTCTTC. It yields the protein CASSLPGSYNEQFF. This rearrangement joins TRBV19 to TRBJ2-1; D is unresolved. CDR3 length equals 14 residues. V lost 5 bases to trimming and J lost 0 bases, with 8 bases between them. CDR1 and CDR2 (germline): LNHDA, SQIVND (reference sequence).